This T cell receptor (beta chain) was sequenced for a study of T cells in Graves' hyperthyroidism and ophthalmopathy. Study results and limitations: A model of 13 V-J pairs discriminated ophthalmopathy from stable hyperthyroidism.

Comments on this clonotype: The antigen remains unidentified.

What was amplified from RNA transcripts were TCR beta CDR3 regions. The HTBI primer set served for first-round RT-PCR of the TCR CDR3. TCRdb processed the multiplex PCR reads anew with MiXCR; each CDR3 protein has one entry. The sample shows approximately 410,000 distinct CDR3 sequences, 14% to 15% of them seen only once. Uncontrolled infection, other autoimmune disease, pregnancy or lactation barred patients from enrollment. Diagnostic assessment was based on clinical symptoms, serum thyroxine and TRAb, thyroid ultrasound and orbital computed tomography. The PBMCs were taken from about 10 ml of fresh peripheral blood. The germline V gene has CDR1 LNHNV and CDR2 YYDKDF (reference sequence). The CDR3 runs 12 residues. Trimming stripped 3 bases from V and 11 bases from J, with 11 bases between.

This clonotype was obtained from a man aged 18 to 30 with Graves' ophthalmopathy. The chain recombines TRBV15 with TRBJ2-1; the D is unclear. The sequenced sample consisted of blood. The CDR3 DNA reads TGTGCCACCAGCAGGGTTCTGAATAAGCAGTTCTTC. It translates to CATSRVLNKQFF.